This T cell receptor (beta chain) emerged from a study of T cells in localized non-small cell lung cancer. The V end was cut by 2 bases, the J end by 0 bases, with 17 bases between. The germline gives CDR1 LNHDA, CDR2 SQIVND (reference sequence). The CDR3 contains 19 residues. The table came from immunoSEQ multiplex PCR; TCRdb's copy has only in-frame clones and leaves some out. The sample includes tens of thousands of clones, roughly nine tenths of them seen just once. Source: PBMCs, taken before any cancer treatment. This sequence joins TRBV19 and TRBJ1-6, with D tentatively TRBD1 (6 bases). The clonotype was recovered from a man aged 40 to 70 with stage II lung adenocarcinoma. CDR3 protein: CASSILLPGESSYNSPLHF. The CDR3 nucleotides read TGTGCCAGTAGTATATTACTCCCAGGGGAGAGCTCCTATAATTCACCCCTCCACTTT.